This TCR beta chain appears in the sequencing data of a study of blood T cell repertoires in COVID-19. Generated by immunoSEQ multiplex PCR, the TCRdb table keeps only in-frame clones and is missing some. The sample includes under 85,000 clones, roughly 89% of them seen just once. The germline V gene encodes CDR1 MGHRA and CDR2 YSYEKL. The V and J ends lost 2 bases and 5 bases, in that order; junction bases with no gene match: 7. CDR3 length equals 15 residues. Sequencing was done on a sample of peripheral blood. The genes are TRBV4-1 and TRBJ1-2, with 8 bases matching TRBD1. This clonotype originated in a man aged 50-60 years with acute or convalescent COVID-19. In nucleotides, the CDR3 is TGCGCCAGCAGCCAATCTCCAGGGGGCGGGTATGGCTACACCTTC. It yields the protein CASSQSPGGGYGYTF.